One and the same sample provided the 5 T cell receptor beta chains below, sequenced in a study of CD8+CD57+ T cells in acquired aplastic anemia. TCR beta VDJ and CDR3 were profiled, and genomic DNA was the template. TCRdb independently ran MiXCR on the reads; one entry per CDR3 protein. The table has about 270,000 distinct CDR3 sequences, around 60% seen once. Specimen: sorted CD4+, CD8+, or CD8+CD57+ T cells (not recorded which) from PBMCs. The receptors come from a human donor with severe aplastic anemia or a healthy control (not recorded which).

The chain links TRBV2 to TRBJ1-2; no clear D. The germline V gene encodes CDR1 SNHLY and CDR2 FYNNEI. CDR3 length: 13 amino acids. V lost 6 bases to trimming and J lost 3 bases, with 11 bases between them. The CDR3 DNA follows: TGTGCCAGCAGGTCGATAGAGGACTATGGCTACACCTTC. Translating it yields CASRSIEDYGYTF.

In its sample, this clonotype was seen many times. The chain recombines TRBV25-1 with TRBJ1-2; 8 nucleotides align to TRBD1. This CDR3 has 16 residues. Trimming at V came to 4 bases and at J to 8 bases, leaving 15 bases not matched to a gene. CDR1 is MGHDK, CDR2 SYGVNS, per germline. The CDR3 DNA sequence: TGTGCCAGCAGTGTAACAGGGGGAGATTTCGTGGGCGGCTACACCTTC. Its translation is CASSVTGGDFVGGYTF.

This sequence joins TRBV6-5 and TRBJ1-2, with 11 positions matching TRBD1. Germline V gives CDR1 MNHEY, CDR2 SVGAGI. V gave up 7 bases and J gave up 4 bases; unmatched junction bases: 5. This CDR3 contains 14 residues. In DNA, the CDR3 is TGTGCCAGCATCAGGACAGGGGGCGGCTATGGCTACACCTTC. It yields the protein CASIRTGGGYGYTF.

The rearrangement joins TRBV10-3 to TRBJ2-6; D might be TRBD2 (5 bases). The CDR3 loop spans 13 amino acids. Trimming took off 11 bases at V and 0 bases at J, with 8 bases between the two ends. CDR1 is ENHRY, CDR2 SYGVKD, per germline. The CDR3 DNA sequence: TGTGCCTCCCGGGACTCTGGGGCCAACGTCCTGACTTTC. Protein: CASRDSGANVLTF.

The chain links TRBV7-7 to TRBJ2-3, with D hard to call. The CDR3 sequence is 12 residues long. V lost 5 bases and J 2 bases, leaving 5 bases between the germline ends. Germline loops: CDR1 SSHAT, CDR2 FNYEAQ (reference sequence). DNA of the CDR3: TGTGCCAGCAGCCGGGCCACAGATACGCAGTATTTT. Its translation is CASSRATDTQYF.